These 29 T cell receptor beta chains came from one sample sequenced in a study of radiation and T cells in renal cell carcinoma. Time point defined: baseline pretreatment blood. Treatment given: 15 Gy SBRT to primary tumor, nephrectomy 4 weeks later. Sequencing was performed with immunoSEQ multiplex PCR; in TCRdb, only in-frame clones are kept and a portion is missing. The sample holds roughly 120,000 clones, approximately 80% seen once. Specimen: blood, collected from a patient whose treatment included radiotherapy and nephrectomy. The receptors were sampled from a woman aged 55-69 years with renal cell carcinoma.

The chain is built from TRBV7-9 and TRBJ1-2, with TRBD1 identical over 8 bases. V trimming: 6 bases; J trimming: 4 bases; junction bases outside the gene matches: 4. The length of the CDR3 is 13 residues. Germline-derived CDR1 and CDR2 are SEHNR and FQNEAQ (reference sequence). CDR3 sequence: CASSSGGFYGYTF. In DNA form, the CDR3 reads TGTGCCAGCAGTTCAGGGGGCTTCTATGGCTACACCTTC.

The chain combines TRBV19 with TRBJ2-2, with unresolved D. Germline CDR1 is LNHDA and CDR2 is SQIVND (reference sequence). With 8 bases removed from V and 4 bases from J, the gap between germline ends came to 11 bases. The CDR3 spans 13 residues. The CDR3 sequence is CASLERSTGELFF. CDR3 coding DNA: TGTGCCAGTTTAGAAAGGAGCACCGGGGAGCTGTTTTTT. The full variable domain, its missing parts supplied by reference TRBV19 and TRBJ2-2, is DGGITQSPKYLFRKEGQNVTLSCEQNLNHDAMYWYRQDPGQGLRLIYYSQIVNDFQKGDIAEGYSVSREKKESFPLTVTSAQKNPTAFYLCASLERSTGELFFGEGSRLTVL.

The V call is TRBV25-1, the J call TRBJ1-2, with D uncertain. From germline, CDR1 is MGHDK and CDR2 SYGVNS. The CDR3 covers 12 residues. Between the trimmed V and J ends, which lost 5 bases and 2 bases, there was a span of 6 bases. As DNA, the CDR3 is TGTGCCAGCAGTTGGGGAAACTATGGCTACACCTTC. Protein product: CASSWGNYGYTF.

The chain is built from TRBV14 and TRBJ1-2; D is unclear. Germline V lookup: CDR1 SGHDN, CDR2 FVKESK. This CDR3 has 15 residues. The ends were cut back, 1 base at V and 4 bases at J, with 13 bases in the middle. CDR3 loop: CASSQVGVGGYGYTF. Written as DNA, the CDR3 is TGTGCCAGCAGCCAAGTAGGAGTCGGCGGCTATGGCTACACCTTC.

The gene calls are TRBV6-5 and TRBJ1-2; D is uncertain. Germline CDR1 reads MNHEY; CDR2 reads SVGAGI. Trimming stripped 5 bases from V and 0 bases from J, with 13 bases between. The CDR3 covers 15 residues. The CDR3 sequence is CASSRNSYSNYGYTF. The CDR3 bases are TGTGCCAGCAGTCGAAACAGCTATTCTAACTATGGCTACACCTTC.

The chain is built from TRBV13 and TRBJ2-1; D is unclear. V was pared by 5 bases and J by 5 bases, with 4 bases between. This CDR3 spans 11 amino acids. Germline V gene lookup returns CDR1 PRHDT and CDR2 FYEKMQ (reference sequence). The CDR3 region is CASSLNNEQFF. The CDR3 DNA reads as TGTGCCAGCAGCCTTAACAATGAGCAGTTCTTC.

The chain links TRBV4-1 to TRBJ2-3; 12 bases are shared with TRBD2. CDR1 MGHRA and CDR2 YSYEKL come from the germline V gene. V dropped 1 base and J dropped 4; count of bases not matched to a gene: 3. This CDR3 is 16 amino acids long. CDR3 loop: CASSQVRLAGADTQYF. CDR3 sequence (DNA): TGCGCCAGCAGCCAAGTCAGACTAGCGGGAGCAGATACGCAGTATTTT.

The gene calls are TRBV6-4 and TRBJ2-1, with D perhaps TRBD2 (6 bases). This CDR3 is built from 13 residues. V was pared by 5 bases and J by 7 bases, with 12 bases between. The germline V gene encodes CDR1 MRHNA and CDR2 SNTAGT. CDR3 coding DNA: TGTGCCAGCAGTACGGGACTTTTGAATGAGCAGTTCTTC. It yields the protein CASSTGLLNEQFF.

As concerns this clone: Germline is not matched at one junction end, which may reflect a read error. The chain's CDR3 is CASSPVGQPQHF. CDR3 sequence (DNA): TGTGCTAGCAGCCCGGTGGGTCAGCCCCAGCATTTT. V and J are TRBV7-7 and TRBJ1-5; no definite D call. CDR1 SSHAT and CDR2 FNYEAQ come from the germline V gene (reference sequence). CDR3 length equals 12 residues.

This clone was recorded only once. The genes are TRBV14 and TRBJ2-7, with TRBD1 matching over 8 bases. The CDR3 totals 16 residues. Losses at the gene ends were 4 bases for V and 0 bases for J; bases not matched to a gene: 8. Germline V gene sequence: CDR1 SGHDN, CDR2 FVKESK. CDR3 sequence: CASSPIGQGPSYEQYF. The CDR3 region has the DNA TGTGCCAGCAGCCCGATAGGACAGGGTCCCTCCTACGAGCAGTACTTC.

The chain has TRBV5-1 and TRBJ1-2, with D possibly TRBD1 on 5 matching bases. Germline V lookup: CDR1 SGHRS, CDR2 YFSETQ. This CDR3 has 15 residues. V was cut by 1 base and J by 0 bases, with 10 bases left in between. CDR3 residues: CASSLTGDSNYGYTF. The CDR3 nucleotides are TGCGCCAGCAGCTTGACAGGAGATTCTAACTATGGCTACACCTTC.

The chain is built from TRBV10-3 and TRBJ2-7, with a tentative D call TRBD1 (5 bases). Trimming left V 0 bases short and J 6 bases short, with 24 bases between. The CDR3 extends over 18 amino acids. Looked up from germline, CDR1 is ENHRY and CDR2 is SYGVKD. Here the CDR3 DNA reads TGTGCCATCAGTGAGTCGGTGTTAGACAGTACCTACCTCGCCGAGCAGTACTTC. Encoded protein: CAISESVLDSTYLAEQYF.

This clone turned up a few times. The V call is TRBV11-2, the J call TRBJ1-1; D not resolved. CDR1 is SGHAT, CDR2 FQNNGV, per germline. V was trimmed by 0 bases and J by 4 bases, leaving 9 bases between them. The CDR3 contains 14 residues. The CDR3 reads CASSLEGIGTEAFF. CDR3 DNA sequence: TGTGCCAGCAGCTTAGAAGGAATTGGCACTGAAGCTTTCTTT.

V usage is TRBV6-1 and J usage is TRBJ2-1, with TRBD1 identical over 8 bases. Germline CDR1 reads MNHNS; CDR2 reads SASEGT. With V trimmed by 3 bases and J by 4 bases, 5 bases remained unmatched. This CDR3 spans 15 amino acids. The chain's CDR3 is CASSDRGQGYNEQFF. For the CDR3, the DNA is TGTGCCAGCAGTGACAGGGGGCAGGGTTACAATGAGCAGTTCTTC.

Written as DNA, the CDR3 is TGTGCCAGCAGTGGTCAGGGGGCGAATGAAAAACTGTTTTTT. It encodes CASSGQGANEKLFF. The chain is built from TRBV2 and TRBJ1-4; 8 bases map to TRBD1. This CDR3 is built from 14 residues. The V gene end was trimmed by 4 bases and the J gene end by 5 bases; junction bases not matched to a gene: 3. CDR1 is SNHLY and CDR2 is FYNNEI in the germline V gene.

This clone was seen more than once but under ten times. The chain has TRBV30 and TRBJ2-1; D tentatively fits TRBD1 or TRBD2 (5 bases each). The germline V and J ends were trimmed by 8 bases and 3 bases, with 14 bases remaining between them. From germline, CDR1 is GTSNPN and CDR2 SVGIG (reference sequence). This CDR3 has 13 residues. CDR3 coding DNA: TGTGCCCAAACGGGGCAGCTCTACAATGAGCAGTTCTTC. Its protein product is CAQTGQLYNEQFF.

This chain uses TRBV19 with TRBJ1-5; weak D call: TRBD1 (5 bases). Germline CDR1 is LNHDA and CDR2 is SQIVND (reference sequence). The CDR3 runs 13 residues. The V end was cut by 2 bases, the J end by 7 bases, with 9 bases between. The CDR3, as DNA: TGTGCCAGTAGTATAAGGGACGGCCAGCCCCAGCATTTT. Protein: CASSIRDGQPQHF.

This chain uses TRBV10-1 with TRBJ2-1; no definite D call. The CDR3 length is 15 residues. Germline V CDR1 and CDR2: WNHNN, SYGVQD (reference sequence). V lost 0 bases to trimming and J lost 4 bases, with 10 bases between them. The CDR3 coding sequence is TGCGCCAGCAGTGAGTCTCTGGCCGCTTACAATGAGCAGTTCTTC. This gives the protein CASSESLAAYNEQFF.

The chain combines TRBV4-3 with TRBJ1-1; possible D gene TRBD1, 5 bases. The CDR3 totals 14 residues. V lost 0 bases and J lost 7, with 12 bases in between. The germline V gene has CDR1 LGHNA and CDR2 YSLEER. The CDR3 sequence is CASSQEYRTFEAFF. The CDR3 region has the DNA TGCGCCAGCAGCCAAGAATACAGGACTTTTGAAGCTTTCTTT.

CDR3 DNA sequence: TGTGCCAGCAGTACCCGACAGACACTGAACACTGAAGCTTTCTTT. Translating it yields CASSTRQTLNTEAFF. The J gene is TRBJ1-1, the V gene TRBV6-1; D might be TRBD1 (5 bases). Germline V gene lookup returns CDR1 MNHNS and CDR2 SASEGT. V lost 5 bases to trimming and J lost 0 bases, with 13 bases between them. The length of the CDR3 is 15 residues.

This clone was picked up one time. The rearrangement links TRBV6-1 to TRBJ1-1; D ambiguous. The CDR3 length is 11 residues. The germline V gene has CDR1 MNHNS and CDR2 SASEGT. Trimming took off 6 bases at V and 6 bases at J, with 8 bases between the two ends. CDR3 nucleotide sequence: TGTGCCAGCAGCCGGACGGCTGAAGCTTTCTTT. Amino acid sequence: CASSRTAEAFF.

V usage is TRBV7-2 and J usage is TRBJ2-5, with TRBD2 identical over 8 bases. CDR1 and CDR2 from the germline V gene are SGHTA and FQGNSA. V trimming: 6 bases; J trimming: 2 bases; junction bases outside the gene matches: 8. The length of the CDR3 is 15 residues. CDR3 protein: CASSPGGDSQETQYF. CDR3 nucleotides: TGTGCCAGCAGTCCGGGGGGGGACTCACAAGAGACCCAGTACTTC.

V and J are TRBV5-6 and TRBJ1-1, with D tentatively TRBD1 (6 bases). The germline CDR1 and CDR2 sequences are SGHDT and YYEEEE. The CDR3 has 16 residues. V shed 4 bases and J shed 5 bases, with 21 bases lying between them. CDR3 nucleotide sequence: TGTGCCAGCAGCCCTAGCAGACAGGCCCCCTGGACTGAAGCTTTCTTT. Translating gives CASSPSRQAPWTEAFF.

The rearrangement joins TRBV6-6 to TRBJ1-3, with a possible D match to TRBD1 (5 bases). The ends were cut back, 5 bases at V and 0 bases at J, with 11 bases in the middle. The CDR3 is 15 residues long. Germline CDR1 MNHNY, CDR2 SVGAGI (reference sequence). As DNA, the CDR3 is TGTGCCAGCAGTCGGGACTCTAACTCTGGAAACACCATATATTTT. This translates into CASSRDSNSGNTIYF.

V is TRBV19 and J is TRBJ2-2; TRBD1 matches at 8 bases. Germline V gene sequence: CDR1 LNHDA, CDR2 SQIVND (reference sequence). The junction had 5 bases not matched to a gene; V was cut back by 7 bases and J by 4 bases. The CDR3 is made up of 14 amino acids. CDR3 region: CASTGGRITGELFF. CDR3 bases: TGTGCCAGTACAGGGGGCCGTATCACCGGGGAGCTGTTTTTT.

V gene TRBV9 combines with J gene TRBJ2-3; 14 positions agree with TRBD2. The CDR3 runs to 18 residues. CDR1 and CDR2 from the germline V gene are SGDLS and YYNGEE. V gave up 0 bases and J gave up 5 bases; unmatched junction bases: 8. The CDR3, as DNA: TGTGCCAGCAGCGTAGCTCGACTAGCGGGGGGGAGTGGAGATACGCAGTATTTT. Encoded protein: CASSVARLAGGSGDTQYF.

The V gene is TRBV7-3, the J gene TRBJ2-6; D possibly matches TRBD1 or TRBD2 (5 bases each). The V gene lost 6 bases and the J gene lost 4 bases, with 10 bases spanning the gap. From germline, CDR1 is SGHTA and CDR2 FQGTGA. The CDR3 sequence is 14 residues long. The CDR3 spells CASSGGSGANVLTF. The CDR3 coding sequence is TGTGCCAGCAGTGGGGGTTCCGGGGCCAACGTCCTGACTTTC.

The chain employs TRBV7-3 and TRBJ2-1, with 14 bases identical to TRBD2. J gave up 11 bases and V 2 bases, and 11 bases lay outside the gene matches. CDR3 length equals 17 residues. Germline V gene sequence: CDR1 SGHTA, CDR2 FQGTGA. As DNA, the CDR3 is TGTGCCAGCAGCTTATGGGGTGATCGACTAGCGGGAGGGAAGCAGTTCTTC. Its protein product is CASSLWGDRLAGGKQFF.

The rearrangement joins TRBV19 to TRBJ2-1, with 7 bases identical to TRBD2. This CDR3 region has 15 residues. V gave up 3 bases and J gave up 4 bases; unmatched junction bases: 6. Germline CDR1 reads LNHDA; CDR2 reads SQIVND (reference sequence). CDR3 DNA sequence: TGTGCCAGTAGTATTCTCGCGGGGGAATACAATGAGCAGTTCTTC. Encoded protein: CASSILAGEYNEQFF.